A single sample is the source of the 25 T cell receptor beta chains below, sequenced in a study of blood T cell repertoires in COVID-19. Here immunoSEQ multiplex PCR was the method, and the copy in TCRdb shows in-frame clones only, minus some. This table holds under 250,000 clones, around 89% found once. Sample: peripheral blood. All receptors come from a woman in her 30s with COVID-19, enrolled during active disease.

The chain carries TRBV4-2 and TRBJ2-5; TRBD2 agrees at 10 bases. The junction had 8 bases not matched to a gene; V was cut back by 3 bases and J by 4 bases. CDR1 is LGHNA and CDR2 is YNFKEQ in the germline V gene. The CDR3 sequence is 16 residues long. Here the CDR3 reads CASSQTGLAEGETQYF. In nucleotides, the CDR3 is TGTGCCAGCAGCCAGACAGGACTAGCGGAGGGAGAGACCCAGTACTTC.

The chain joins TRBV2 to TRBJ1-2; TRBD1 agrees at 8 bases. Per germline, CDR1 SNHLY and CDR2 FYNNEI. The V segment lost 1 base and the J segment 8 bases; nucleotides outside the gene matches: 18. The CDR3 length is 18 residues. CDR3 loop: CASSEDRDRPVGRQGYTF. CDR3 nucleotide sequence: TGTGCCAGCAGTGAAGATCGGGACAGGCCGGTCGGACGTCAGGGCTACACCTTC.

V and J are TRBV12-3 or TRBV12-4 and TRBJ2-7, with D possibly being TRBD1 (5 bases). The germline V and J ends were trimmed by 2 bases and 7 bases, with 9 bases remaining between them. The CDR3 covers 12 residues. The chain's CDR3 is CASSLRGREQYF. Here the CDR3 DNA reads TGTGCCAGCAGTTTAAGGGGAAGAGAGCAGTACTTC.

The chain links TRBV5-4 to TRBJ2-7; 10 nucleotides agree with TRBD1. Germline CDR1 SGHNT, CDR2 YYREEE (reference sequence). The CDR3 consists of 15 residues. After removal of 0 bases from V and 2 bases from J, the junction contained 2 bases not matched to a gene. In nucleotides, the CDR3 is TGTGCCAGCAGCTTGGGAGGGACAGGGGCCTACGAGCAGTACTTC. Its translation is CASSLGGTGAYEQYF.

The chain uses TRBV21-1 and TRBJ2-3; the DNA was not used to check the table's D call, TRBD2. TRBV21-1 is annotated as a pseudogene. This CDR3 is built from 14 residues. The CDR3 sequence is CATQRGYCTDTQYF. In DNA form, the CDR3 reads TGTGCCACCCAACGCGGGTACTGCACAGATACGCAGTATTTT.

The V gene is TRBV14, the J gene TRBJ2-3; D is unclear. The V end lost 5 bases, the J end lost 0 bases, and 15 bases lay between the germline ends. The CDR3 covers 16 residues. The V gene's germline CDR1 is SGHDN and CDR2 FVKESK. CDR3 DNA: TGTGCCAGCAGCGTAGATTTTCTCCTGAGCACAGATACGCAGTATTTT. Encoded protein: CASSVDFLLSTDTQYF.

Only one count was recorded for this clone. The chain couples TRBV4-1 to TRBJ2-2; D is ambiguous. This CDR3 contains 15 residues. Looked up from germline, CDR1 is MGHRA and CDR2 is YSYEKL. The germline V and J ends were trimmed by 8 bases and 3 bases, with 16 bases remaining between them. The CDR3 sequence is CASSFAGGYTGELFF. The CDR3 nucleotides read TGCGCCAGCTCGTTTGCTGGCGGATACACCGGGGAGCTGTTTTTT.

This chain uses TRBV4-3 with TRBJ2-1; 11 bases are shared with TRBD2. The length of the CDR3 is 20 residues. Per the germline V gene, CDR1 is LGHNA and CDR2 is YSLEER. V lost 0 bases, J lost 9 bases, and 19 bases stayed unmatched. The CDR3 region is CASSQDPAPLSGGASGEQFF. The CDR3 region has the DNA TGCGCCAGCAGCCAAGACCCCGCCCCCCTTAGCGGGGGGGCCTCGGGTGAGCAGTTCTTC.

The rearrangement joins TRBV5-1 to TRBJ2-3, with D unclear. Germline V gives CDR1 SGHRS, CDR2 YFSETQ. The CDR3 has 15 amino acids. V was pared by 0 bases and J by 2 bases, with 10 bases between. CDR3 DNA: TGCGCCAGCAGCTTGGCTCTAAAGCACACAGATACGCAGTATTTT. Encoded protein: CASSLALKHTDTQYF.

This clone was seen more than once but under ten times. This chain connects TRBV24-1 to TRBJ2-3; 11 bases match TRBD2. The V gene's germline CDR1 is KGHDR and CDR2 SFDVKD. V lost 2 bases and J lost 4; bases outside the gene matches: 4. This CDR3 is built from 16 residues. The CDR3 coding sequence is TGTGCCACCAGTGATTCTAGCGGGGGGAATGCAGATACGCAGTATTTT. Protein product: CATSDSSGGNADTQYF.

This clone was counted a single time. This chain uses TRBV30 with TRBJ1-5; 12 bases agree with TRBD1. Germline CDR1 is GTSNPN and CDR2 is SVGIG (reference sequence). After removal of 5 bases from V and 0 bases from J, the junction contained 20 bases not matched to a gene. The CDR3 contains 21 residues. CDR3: CAWVSRDRGRKRSYSNQPQHF. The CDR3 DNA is TGTGCCTGGGTCTCCCGGGACAGGGGGCGAAAAAGGAGTTATAGCAATCAGCCCCAGCATTTT.

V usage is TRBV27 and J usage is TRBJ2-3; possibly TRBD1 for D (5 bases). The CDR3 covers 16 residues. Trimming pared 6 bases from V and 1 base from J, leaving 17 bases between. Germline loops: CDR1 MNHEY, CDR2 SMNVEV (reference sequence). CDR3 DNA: TGTGCCAGCAGCTCGGTTGGGGCTACCGGCACAGATACGCAGTATTTT. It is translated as CASSSVGATGTDTQYF.

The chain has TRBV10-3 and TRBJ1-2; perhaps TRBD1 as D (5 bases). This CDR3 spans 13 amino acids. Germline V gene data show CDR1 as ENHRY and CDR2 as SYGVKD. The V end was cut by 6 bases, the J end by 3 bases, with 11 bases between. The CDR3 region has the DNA TGTGCCATCAGGGAAGGGGAATACTATGGCTACACCTTC. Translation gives CAIREGEYYGYTF.

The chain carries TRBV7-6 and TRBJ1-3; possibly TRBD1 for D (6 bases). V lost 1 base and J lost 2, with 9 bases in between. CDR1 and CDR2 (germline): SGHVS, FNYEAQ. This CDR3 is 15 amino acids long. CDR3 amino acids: CASSLVRGPGNTIYF. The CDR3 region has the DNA TGTGCCAGCAGCTTAGTCAGGGGTCCTGGAAACACCATATATTTT.

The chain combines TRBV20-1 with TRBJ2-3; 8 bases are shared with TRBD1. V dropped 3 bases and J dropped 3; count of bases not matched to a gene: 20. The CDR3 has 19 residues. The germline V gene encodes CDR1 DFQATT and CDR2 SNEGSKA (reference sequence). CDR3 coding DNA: TGCAGTGCTAGTCCCACTTGGGGAAGGACAGGGACCACAACAGATACGCAGTATTTT. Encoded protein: CSASPTWGRTGTTTDTQYF.

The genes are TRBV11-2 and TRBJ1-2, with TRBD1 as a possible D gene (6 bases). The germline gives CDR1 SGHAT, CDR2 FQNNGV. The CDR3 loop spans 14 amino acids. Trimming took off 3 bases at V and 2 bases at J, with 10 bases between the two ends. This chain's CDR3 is CASSFVGGNYGYTF. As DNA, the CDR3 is TGTGCCAGCAGCTTTGTTGGGGGCAACTATGGCTACACCTTC. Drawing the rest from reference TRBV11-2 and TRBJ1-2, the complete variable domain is EAGVAQSPRYKIIEKRQSVAFWCNPISGHATLYWYQQILGQGPKLLIQFQNNGVVDDSQLPKDRFSAERLKGVDSTLKIQPAKLEDSAVYLCASSFVGGNYGYTFGSGTRLTVV.

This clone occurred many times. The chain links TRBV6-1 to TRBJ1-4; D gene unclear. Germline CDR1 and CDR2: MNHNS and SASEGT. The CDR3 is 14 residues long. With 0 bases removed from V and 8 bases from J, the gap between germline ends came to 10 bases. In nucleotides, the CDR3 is TGTGCCAGCAGTGAAGCGCCCCGGGGAGAAAAACTGTTTTTT. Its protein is CASSEAPRGEKLFF.

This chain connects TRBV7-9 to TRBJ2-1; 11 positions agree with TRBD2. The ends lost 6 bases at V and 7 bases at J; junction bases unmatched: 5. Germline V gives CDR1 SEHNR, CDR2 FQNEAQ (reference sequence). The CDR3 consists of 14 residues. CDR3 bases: TGTGCCAGCAGTGGGACTAGCGGAATAAATGAGCAGTTCTTC. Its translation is CASSGTSGINEQFF.

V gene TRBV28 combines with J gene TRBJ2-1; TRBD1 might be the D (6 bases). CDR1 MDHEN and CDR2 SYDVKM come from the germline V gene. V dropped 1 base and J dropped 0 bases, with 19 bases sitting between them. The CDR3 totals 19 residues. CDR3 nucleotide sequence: TGTGCCAGCAGTTTATATGGGGGCGCGACTCGAAGCTCCTACAATGAGCAGTTCTTC. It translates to CASSLYGGATRSSYNEQFF.

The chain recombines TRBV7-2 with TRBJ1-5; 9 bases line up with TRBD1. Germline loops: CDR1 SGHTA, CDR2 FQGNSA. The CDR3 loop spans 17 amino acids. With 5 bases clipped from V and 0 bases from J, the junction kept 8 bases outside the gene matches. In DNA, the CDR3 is TGTGCCAGCAGCAAAGGGACAGGGCTCCATAGCAATCAGCCCCAGCATTTT. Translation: CASSKGTGLHSNQPQHF.

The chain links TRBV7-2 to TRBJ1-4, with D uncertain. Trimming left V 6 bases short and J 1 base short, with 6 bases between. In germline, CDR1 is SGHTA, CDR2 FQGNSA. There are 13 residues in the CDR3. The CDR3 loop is CASRRGTNEKLFF. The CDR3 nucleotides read TGTGCCAGCAGGCGGGGAACTAATGAAAAACTGTTTTTT. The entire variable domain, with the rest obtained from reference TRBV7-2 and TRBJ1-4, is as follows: GAGVSQSPSNKVTEKGKDVELRCDPISGHTALYWYRQSLGQGLEFLIYFQGNSAPDKSGLPSDRFSAERTGGSVSTLTIQRTQQEDSAVYLCASRRGTNEKLFFGSGTQLSVL.

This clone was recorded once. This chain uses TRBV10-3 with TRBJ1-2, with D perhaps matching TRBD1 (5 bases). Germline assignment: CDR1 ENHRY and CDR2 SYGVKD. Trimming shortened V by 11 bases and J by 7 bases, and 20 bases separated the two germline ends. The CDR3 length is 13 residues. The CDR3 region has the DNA TGTGCCGCCCGGGGGACTCTGGAGGGTGGCTACACCTTC. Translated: CAARGTLEGGYTF.

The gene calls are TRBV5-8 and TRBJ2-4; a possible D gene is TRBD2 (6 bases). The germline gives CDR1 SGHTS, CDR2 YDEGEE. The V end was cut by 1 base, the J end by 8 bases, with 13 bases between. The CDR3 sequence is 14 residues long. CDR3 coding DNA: TGTGCCAGCAGCTTGAGCGGGTTTGGAGACATTCAGTACTTC. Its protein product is CASSLSGFGDIQYF.

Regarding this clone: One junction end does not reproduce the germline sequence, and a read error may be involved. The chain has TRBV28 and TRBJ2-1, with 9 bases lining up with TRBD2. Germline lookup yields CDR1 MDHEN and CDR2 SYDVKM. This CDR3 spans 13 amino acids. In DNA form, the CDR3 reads TGTGCCAGCAATTTAGCGGGAGAAGATGAGCAGTTCTTC. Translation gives CASNLAGEDEQFF.

The CDR3 is CASSLTDTDTQYF. As DNA, the CDR3 is TGTGCCAGCAGCTTAACTGACACAGATACGCAGTATTTT. This chain joins TRBV11-2 and TRBJ2-3; no clear D. The germline V and J ends were trimmed by 2 bases and 2 bases, with 5 bases remaining between them. Per germline, CDR1 SGHAT and CDR2 FQNNGV. CDR3 length: 13 residues.